Included here is one TCR beta chain sequence, with context. Its target is not known. Here immunoSEQ multiplex PCR was the method, and the copy in TCRdb shows in-frame clones only, minus some. The sample holds around 100,000 clones, 90% to 95% seen once. The germline V gene has CDR1 MDHEN and CDR2 SYDVKM. This CDR3 spans 15 amino acids. V lost 6 bases to trimming and J lost 2 bases, with 11 bases between them. This record comes from a study of PD-L1 blockade in urothelial cancer. Study in general: Once treatment had started, blood was analyzed at 3 weeks (second dose) and again at 6 weeks. Blood gave a median around 140,000 T cells.

Study outcomes and limitations: Blood clones associated with the tumor expanded more at 3 weeks in durable-benefit patients.

The TCR originated in a woman older than 75 with urothelial cancer. This sequence joins TRBV28 and TRBJ2-6; D perhaps matches TRBD2 (5 bases). The material was PBMCs, obtained around atezolizumab (anti-PD-L1) treatment. For the CDR3, the DNA is TGTGCCAGCAGCGCTAAGGGAGCTGGGGCCAACGTCCTGACTTTC. Translating gives CASSAKGAGANVLTF. Complete variable domain (other parts from reference TRBV28 and TRBJ2-6): DVKVTQSSRYLVKRTGEKVFLECVQDMDHENMFWYRQDPGLGLRLIYFSYDVKMKEKGDIPEGYSVSREKKERFSLILESASTNQTSMYLCASSAKGAGANVLTFGAGSRLTVL.